What follows describes a single T cell receptor (beta chain). Its target is unknown. V shed 6 bases and J shed 6 bases, with 14 bases lying between them. Germline CDR1 reads MDHEN; CDR2 reads SYDVKM. This CDR3 has 14 residues. The data stem from a study of blood T cells in healthy people across ages. Study background: Through template switching, about one barcoded beta molecule was captured per two T cells, as measured in model experiments. Study observations and caveats: Donor CMV status, an unknown factor, possibly confounded changes in expanded clonotypes.

Isolation yielded PBMCs, at least 6 million per sample, in every case. PCR was performed a second time for about 7 to 12 cycles using a sample-barcoded 5' primer and a J-beta primer mix. TCRdb redid the calling of the 5' RACE reads with MiXCR, one entry per CDR3 protein. The repertoire holds about 800,000 distinct CDR3 sequences, with about 25% as singletons. The same sample was also studied in work on T cells of mothers and their children.

The sequenced sample consisted of blood. The J gene is TRBJ1-4, the V gene TRBV28, with a tentative D call TRBD1 (5 bases). The origin of this receptor is a boy between 10 and 17 years old in good health. CDR3 bases: TGTGCCAGCAGCTCGGGGGGTGGATATGAAAAACTGTTTTTT. This codes for CASSSGGGYEKLFF.